These T cell receptor beta chains were read from a single sample in a study of T cell responses to AZD1222 COVID-19 vaccine. The table came from immunoSEQ multiplex PCR; TCRdb's copy has only in-frame clones and leaves some out. The data contain tens of thousands of clones, around 83% of them singletons. Sequenced here: peripheral blood, sampled on day 0 of AZD1222 vaccination. The origin of the receptors is an adult in good health. Each CDR3 is given with its conserved first and last residue. A D gene is named only where the DNA matches it firmly. Clone size is not always given. Where it is, it says once, few, many or a class for expanded clones.

. | TRBJ2-1 | . | TRBV3-1/TRBV3-2 | CASSLIGAIDSYNEQFF | TGTGCCAGCAGCCTAATAGGGGCGATTGATTCCTACAATGAGCAGTTCTTC
. | TRBJ1-2 | TRBD1 | TRBV5-1 | CASSVGTGRNYGYTF | TGCGCCAGCAGCGTGGGGACAGGGCGGAACTATGGCTACACCTTC
. | TRBJ1-1 | TRBD1 | TRBV6-2/TRBV6-3 | CASSYLRDGSGTGKMEAFF | TGTGCCAGCAGTTACCTCCGTGATGGATCCGGGACAGGGAAGATGGAAGCTTTCTTT
few | TRBJ2-7 | TRBD2 | TRBV28 | CASTPSGLTYEQYF | TGTGCCAGCACTCCTAGCGGGCTAACCTACGAGCAGTACTTC
. | TRBJ1-2 | TRBD1 | TRBV7-2 | CASSTGGGNYGYTF | TGTGCCAGCAGCACAGGGGGGGGTAACTATGGCTACACCTTC
. | TRBJ2-5 | TRBD2 | TRBV5-1 | CASSSTSGGAFETQYF | TGCGCCAGCAGCTCGACTAGCGGGGGGGCCTTTGAGACCCAGTACTTC
. | TRBJ1-2 | . | TRBV12-3/TRBV12-4 | CAAARGLYGYTF | TGTGCCGCTGCGAGGGGACTCTATGGCTACACCTTC
few | TRBJ2-2 | TRBD2 | TRBV27 | CASSFLGGLANTGELFF | TGTGCCAGCAGTTTTCTAGGGGGACTAGCGAACACCGGGGAGCTGTTTTTT
. | TRBJ2-4 | . | TRBV2 | CASSADQNIQYF | TGTGCCAGCAGTGCGGACCAAAACATTCAGTACTTC
. | TRBJ2-5 | TRBD2 | TRBV28 | CASSLLPGLAGGLGETQYF | TGTGCCAGCAGTTTATTGCCCGGACTAGCGGGGGGGCTGGGGGAGACCCAGTACTTC
. | TRBJ2-2 | TRBD2 | TRBV18 | CASSPWTSETGELFF | TGTGCCAGCTCACCGTGGACTAGCGAGACCGGGGAGCTGTTTTTT
. | TRBJ1-6 | . | TRBV12-3/TRBV12-4 | CASSPWDDEPLHF | TGTGCCAGCAGTCCGTGGGACGATGAACCCCTCCACTTT
. | TRBJ1-2 | TRBD1 | TRBV20-1 | CSASMGQGRYGYTF | TGCAGTGCTAGTATGGGACAGGGGCGGTATGGCTACACCTTC
. | TRBJ1-5 | TRBD1 | TRBV7-2 | CASSLTTGANQPQHF | TGTGCCAGCAGCTTAACCACAGGGGCTAATCAGCCCCAGCATTTT
. | TRBJ2-1 | . | TRBV19 | CASSIGLANEQFF | TGTGCCAGTAGTATAGGTCTAGCGAATGAGCAGTTCTTC
. | TRBJ1-2 | . | TRBV9 | CASSEAPSQGPGGYTF | TGTGCCAGCAGCGAGGCACCTTCACAGGGCCCGGGTGGCTACACCTTC
. | TRBJ1-6 | . | TRBV3-1/TRBV3-2 | CASSPDTNSPLHF | TGTGCCAGCAGCCCCGACACTAATTCACCCCTCCACTTT
. | TRBJ1-2 | . | TRBV24-1 | CATSEPSGHYGYTF | TGTGCCACCAGTGAACCATCCGGGCACTATGGCTACACCTTC
. | TRBJ2-1 | . | TRBV2 | CASSVILGAEQFF | TGTGCCAGCAGCGTAATCTTAGGGGCTGAGCAGTTCTTC
. | TRBJ2-7 | . | TRBV2 | CASSGVGSTYEQYF | TGTGCCAGCAGTGGGGTAGGCAGCACCTACGAGCAGTACTTC
. | TRBJ1-2 | . | TRBV27 | CASSFRGYHSGGYTF | TGTGCCAGCAGTTTCCGGGGGTACCACTCAGGGGGCTACACCTTC
. | TRBJ1-6 | TRBD1 | TRBV6-5 | CASSSRDRNSPLHF | TGTGCCAGCAGTTCCCGGGACAGAAATTCACCCCTCCACTTT
. | TRBJ2-7 | TRBD2 | TRBV11-2 | CASSLVLSGGLLYEQYF | TGTGCCAGCAGCTTAGTTCTGAGCGGGGGGCTTCTCTACGAGCAGTACTTC
. | TRBJ2-7 | TRBD2 | TRBV29-1 | CSAASGGDPYEQYF | TGCAGCGCCGCTAGCGGGGGGGACCCCTACGAGCAGTACTTC
. | TRBJ2-7 | . | TRBV27 | CASSPHLGGDYEQYF | TGTGCCAGCAGTCCCCATCTCGGCGGAGACTACGAGCAGTACTTC
. | TRBJ1-2 | TRBD1 | TRBV5-4 | CASSMDRGYGYTF | TGTGCCAGCAGTATGGACAGGGGCTATGGCTACACCTTC
. | TRBJ2-2 | TRBD1 | TRBV6-4 | CASSPGTENTGELFF | TGTGCCAGCAGCCCCGGGACAGAGAACACCGGGGAGCTGTTTTTT
. | TRBJ1-2 | . | TRBV11-2 | CASRTLRGLGYGYTF | TGTGCCAGCAGAACCTTGAGGGGATTGGGCTATGGCTACACCTTC
. | TRBJ2-3 | TRBD2 | TRBV5-1 | CASSLSSGRSTDTQYF | TGCGCCAGCAGCTTGTCTAGCGGGAGGAGCACAGATACGCAGTATTTT
. | TRBJ2-4 | . | TRBV5-4 | CASSIQGSQNIQYF | TGTGCCAGCAGCATACAGGGTTCGCAAAACATTCAGTACTTC
. | TRBJ1-3 | TRBD1 | TRBV7-2 | CASSLEGASGNTIYF | TGTGCCAGCAGCTTAGAGGGGGCGAGTGGAAACACCATATATTTT
few | TRBJ1-1 | . | TRBV3-1/TRBV3-2 | CASSQVQGNTEAFF | TGTGCCAGCAGCCAAGTACAGGGGAACACTGAAGCTTTCTTT
few | TRBJ2-7 | . | TRBV5-1 | CASRPTDSYEQYF | TGCGCCAGCCGTCCGACAGACTCCTACGAGCAGTACTTC
. | TRBJ1-2 | . | TRBV6-5 | CASRAGPLYGYTF | TGTGCCAGCAGGGCGGGACCGCTCTATGGCTACACCTTC
. | TRBJ2-7 | TRBD2 | TRBV7-2 | CASSSDSRGGQYF | TGTGCCAGCAGCTCGGACTCTCGGGGGGGGCAGTACTTC
. | TRBJ2-3 | TRBD2 | TRBV3-1/TRBV3-2 | CASSHISSGGADTQYF | TGTGCCAGCAGCCATATCTCTAGCGGGGGGGCAGATACGCAGTATTTT
once | TRBJ2-5 | TRBD2 | TRBV5-1 | CASSPTVGGNHPGETQYF | TGCGCCAGCAGCCCTACGGTCGGGGGGAACCACCCGGGAGAGACCCAGTACTTC
few | TRBJ2-5 | TRBD2 | TRBV7-2 | CASSLASGGAKETQYF | TGTGCCAGCAGCTTAGCTAGCGGGGGGGCCAAGGAGACCCAGTACTTC
. | TRBJ1-3 | . | TRBV4-1 | CASSQVDMGFSGNTIYF | TGCGCCAGCAGCCAAGTTGACATGGGTTTCTCTGGAAACACCATATATTTT
. | TRBJ1-2 | . | TRBV10-3 | CAISAFGRYTF | TGTGCCATCAGCGCTTTTGGGAGGTACACCTTC
. | TRBJ2-5 | . | TRBV5-1 | CASSPGGIHQETQYF | TGCGCCAGCAGCCCAGGGGGGATCCACCAAGAGACCCAGTACTTC
. | TRBJ1-1 | . | TRBV7-9 | CASSLDGIMNTEAFF | TGTGCCAGCAGCTTAGATGGGATTATGAACACTGAAGCTTTCTTT
. | TRBJ1-2 | . | TRBV3-1/TRBV3-2 | CASNQEGLFRGTYGYTF | TGTGCCAGCAACCAAGAAGGCCTTTTCCGGGGGACCTATGGCTACACCTTC
. | TRBJ1-4 | . | TRBV9 | CASSVAPGAREKLFF | TGTGCCAGCAGCGTAGCTCCGGGGGCCCGGGAAAAACTGTTTTTT
. | TRBJ1-5 | . | TRBV6-1 | CASSDNSNQPQHF | TGTGCCAGCAGTGATAATAGCAATCAGCCCCAGCATTTT